This T cell receptor (beta chain) was identified during a study of response to subunit inactivated influenza vaccine. TCRdb redid the calling of the RT-PCR reads with MiXCR, one entry per CDR3 protein. This sample has approximately 500,000 distinct CDR3 sequences; under 15% occur once, and the top ten carry 13%. V was pared by 6 bases and J by 3 bases, with 20 bases of the junction left unmatched. The germline gives CDR1 ENHRY, CDR2 SYGVKD. The CDR3 sequence is 18 residues long. Source: PBMCs from blood, taken roughly 48 days after vaccination. The TCR was taken from a man aged 45 to 65 who received an inactivated influenza vaccine. The chain combines TRBV10-3 with TRBJ2-7, with TRBD1 matching 7 bases. CDR3 region: CAISKPPGRQGSFYEQYF. The CDR3 DNA reads TGTGCCATCAGCAAACCCCCGGGAAGACAGGGTAGTTTCTACGAGCAGTACTTC.